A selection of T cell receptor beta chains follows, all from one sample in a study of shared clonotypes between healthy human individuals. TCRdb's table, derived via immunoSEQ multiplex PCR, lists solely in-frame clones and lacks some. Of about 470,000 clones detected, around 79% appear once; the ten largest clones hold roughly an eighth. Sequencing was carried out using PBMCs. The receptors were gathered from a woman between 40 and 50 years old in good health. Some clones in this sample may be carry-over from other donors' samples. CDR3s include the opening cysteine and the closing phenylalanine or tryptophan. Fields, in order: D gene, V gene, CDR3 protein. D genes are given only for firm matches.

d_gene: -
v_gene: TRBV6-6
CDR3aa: CASSYRGAGYGYTF

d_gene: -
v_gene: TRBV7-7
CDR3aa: CASSLEQGPWNEQFF

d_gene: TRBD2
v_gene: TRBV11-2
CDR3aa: CASSPGVSGEQETQYF

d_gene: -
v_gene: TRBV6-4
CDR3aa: CASPFFCPLTNEQFF

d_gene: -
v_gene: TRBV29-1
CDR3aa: CSESDSTEAFF

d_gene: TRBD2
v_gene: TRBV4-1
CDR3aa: CASSRQVSGSSYNEQFF

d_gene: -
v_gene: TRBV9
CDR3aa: CASSVDGMNSYEQYF

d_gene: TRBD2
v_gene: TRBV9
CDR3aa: CASGGTGPSYEQYF

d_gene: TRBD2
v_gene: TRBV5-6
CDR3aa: CASSLGLAGPYNEQFF

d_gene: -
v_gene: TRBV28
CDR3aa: CASSRVGGGSFEQYF

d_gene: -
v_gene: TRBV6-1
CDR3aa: CASTATRTNTGELFF

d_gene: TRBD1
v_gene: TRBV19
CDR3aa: CASSPGTGDYEQYF

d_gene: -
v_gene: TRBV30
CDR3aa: CAWSLGSGVETQYF

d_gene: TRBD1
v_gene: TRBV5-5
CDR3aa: CASSLGDRGPVEKLFF

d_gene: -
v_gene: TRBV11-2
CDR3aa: CASSLDRGRSTDTQYF

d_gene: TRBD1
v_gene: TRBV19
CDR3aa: CASTDRAMGHEAFF

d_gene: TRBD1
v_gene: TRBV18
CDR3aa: CASSPWTGAGETQYF

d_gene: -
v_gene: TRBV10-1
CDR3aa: CASRRVGYEQYF

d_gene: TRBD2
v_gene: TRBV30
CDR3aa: CAWSQTSGARGTQYF

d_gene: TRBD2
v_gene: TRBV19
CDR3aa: CASSIDLAGATDTQYF

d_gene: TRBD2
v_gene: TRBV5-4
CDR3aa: CASSLGGGSLTWYEQYF

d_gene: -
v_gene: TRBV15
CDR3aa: CATREGYGYTF

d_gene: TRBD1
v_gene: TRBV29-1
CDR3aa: CSAPKTGIVTEAFF

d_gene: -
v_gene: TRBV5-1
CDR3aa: CASSSQGLSETQYF

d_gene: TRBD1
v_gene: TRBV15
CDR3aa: CATSRGQGDGGYTF

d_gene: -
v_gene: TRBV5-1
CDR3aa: CASGWGNTYEQYF